Below are 23 T cell receptor beta chains sequenced from a single sample in a study of T cell responses to AZD1222 COVID-19 vaccine. The repertoire was sequenced with immunoSEQ multiplex PCR; TCRdb's copy has only in-frame clones and lacks some. The repertoire holds 150,000 or so clones, with about 90% as singletons. The sample was peripheral blood, taken 28 days after the second AZD1222 dose. The origin of the receptors is an adult who received the AZD1222 COVID-19 vaccine.

In DNA, the CDR3 is TGTGCCAGCAGTGTCACACAGGGAGTCTATGGCTACACCTTC. This sequence encodes CASSVTQGVYGYTF. The J gene is TRBJ1-2, the V gene TRBV2, with D possibly TRBD1 on 6 matching bases. Per the germline V gene, CDR1 is SNHLY and CDR2 is FYNNEI. The CDR3 covers 14 residues. V shed 4 bases and J shed 4 bases, with 13 bases lying between them.

This rearrangement joins TRBV6-1 to TRBJ2-7; 7 nucleotides match TRBD1. J was trimmed by 7 bases and V by 3 bases; bases with no gene match: 9. The CDR3 runs to 14 residues. The germline V gene has CDR1 MNHNS and CDR2 SASEGT. The CDR3 DNA reads TGTGCCAGCAGTGACGGACAGGTATCGAAAGAGCAGTACTTC. It yields the protein CASSDGQVSKEQYF.

This sequence joins TRBV7-9 and TRBJ1-2; D not resolved. The germline gives CDR1 SEHNR, CDR2 FQNEAQ (reference sequence). V gave up 4 bases and J gave up 8 bases, with 14 bases separating them. There are 13 residues in the CDR3. The CDR3 loop is CASSSVPGIGYTF. The CDR3 coding sequence is TGTGCCAGCAGCTCGGTCCCGGGGATAGGCTACACCTTC.

V and J are TRBV19 and TRBJ2-2; 10 nucleotides align to TRBD1. The ends lost 7 bases at V and 3 bases at J; junction bases unmatched: 5. The CDR3 has 15 residues. Germline CDR1 reads LNHDA; CDR2 reads SQIVND (reference sequence). The CDR3 nucleotides read TGTGCCAGTACCTTGGGGACAGGGGACACCGGGGAGCTGTTTTTT. Amino acid sequence: CASTLGTGDTGELFF.

The rearrangement uses TRBV5-1 and TRBJ1-3, with 8 bases lining up with TRBD1. Unmatched junction bases numbered 3, after V lost 4 bases and J lost 0 bases. Germline CDR1 is SGHRS and CDR2 is YFSETQ. CDR3 length: 15 amino acids. In DNA, the CDR3 is TGCGCCAGCAGCACAACAGGGGGCTCTGGAAACACCATATATTTT. Translating it yields CASSTTGGSGNTIYF.

This rearrangement joins TRBV6-1 to TRBJ1-1; possibly TRBD1 for D (6 bases). This CDR3 has 16 residues. With 4 bases removed from V and 5 bases from J, the gap between germline ends came to 20 bases. CDR1 is MNHNS and CDR2 is SASEGT in the germline V gene. CDR3 sequence: CASSGRGGAGFTEAFF. In DNA, the CDR3 is TGTGCCAGCAGTGGTCGGGGGGGCGCGGGTTTTACTGAAGCTTTCTTT.

The J gene is TRBJ2-3, the V gene TRBV18; 8 nucleotides line up with TRBD1. The CDR3 is made up of 14 amino acids. CDR1 and CDR2 from the germline V gene are KGHSH and LQKENI. Trimming cost V 4 bases and J 6 bases; bases outside gene matches: 6. CDR3 amino acids: CASSRGTGDDTQYF. CDR3 DNA sequence: TGTGCCAGCTCACGTGGGACAGGAGACGATACGCAGTATTTT.

This clone was recorded a few times. This chain joins TRBV27 and TRBJ1-1; D ambiguous. Germline V lookup: CDR1 MNHEY, CDR2 SMNVEV (reference sequence). The CDR3 runs 14 residues. V lost 2 bases to trimming and J lost 0 bases, with 7 bases between them. The CDR3 bases are TGTGCCAGCAGTTTAAATTGGATGAACACTGAAGCTTTCTTT. This translates into CASSLNWMNTEAFF.

This chain links TRBV30 with TRBJ1-6; D is unclear. This CDR3 is built from 13 residues. The ends were cut back, 5 bases at V and 7 bases at J, with 12 bases in the middle. Germline CDR1 GTSNPN, CDR2 SVGIG (reference sequence). CDR3 loop: CAWSGPWNSPLHF. For the CDR3, the DNA is TGTGCCTGGTCCGGGCCCTGGAATTCACCCCTCCACTTT.

The chain recombines TRBV7-2 with TRBJ2-7; 14 bases are a match to TRBD2. The CDR3 covers 14 residues. V dropped 5 bases and J dropped 6; count of bases not matched to a gene: 3. CDR1 SGHTA and CDR2 FQGNSA come from the germline V gene. CDR3 sequence reads: CASSRGLAGGEQYF. The DNA of the CDR3 is TGTGCCAGCAGCCGCGGACTAGCGGGAGGCGAGCAGTACTTC.

DNA for the CDR3: TGTGCCAGCAGTTACTCGAATTTCCGTAGCAATCAGCCCCAGCATTTT. This encodes CASSYSNFRSNQPQHF. This chain joins TRBV6-2 or TRBV6-3 and TRBJ1-5; D not resolved. Germline V gene lookup returns CDR1 MNHEY and CDR2 SVGEGT. V lost 0 bases, J lost 0 bases, and 9 bases lay in between. The CDR3 contains 16 residues.

The rearrangement joins TRBV20-1 to TRBJ1-1; the D is unclear. The ends were cut back, 4 bases at V and 2 bases at J, with 5 bases in the middle. There are 11 residues in the CDR3. Germline values: CDR1 DFQATT, CDR2 SNEGSKA (reference sequence). The CDR3 protein is CSATANTEAFF. CDR3 nucleotide sequence: TGCAGTGCTACAGCTAACACTGAAGCTTTCTTT.

V usage is TRBV6-1 and J usage is TRBJ1-1; no clear D. V lost 2 bases, J lost 5 bases, and 12 bases lay in between. CDR3 length: 14 amino acids. Germline CDR1 and CDR2: MNHNS and SASEGT. The CDR3 DNA sequence: TGTGCCAGCAGTGAATTCCGGGAGGGTACTGAAGCTTTCTTT. It specifies CASSEFREGTEAFF.

The chain carries TRBV7-9 and TRBJ1-1; 9 bases are a match to TRBD1. Trimming cost V 3 bases and J 0 bases; bases outside gene matches: 2. Germline CDR1 SEHNR, CDR2 FQNEAQ (reference sequence). The CDR3 covers 15 residues. CDR3 in amino acids: CASSLTGGMNTEAFF. The CDR3 DNA is TGTGCCAGCAGCTTGACAGGGGGTATGAACACTGAAGCTTTCTTT.

The chain combines TRBV11-3 with TRBJ2-1, with TRBD1 matching 8 bases. CDR3 length equals 15 residues. Germline V gene sequence: CDR1 SGHNT, CDR2 YENEEA. V shed 5 bases and J 5 bases; nucleotides not matched to a gene: 8. CDR3 bases: TGTGCCAGCAGCGCTTCCGGGACAGGTAACAATGAGCAGTTCTTC. It specifies CASSASGTGNNEQFF.

The CDR3 sequence: CASGAVANEKLFF. The CDR3 DNA reads as TGTGCCAGCGGGGCAGTGGCTAATGAAAAACTGTTTTTT. This rearrangement joins TRBV11-2 to TRBJ1-4, with a tentative D call TRBD1 (5 bases). CDR1 is SGHAT, CDR2 FQNNGV, per germline. The CDR3 covers 13 residues. Trimming left V 8 bases short and J 3 bases short, with 10 bases between.

This sequence joins TRBV13 and TRBJ2-7; D perhaps matches TRBD1 (5 bases). Trimming took off 5 bases at V and 0 bases at J, with 14 bases between the two ends. The germline gives CDR1 PRHDT, CDR2 FYEKMQ (reference sequence). The CDR3 runs to 15 residues. For the CDR3, the DNA is TGTGCCAGCAGCCCCTGGGATCAGGGCTCCTACGAGCAGTACTTC. It translates to CASSPWDQGSYEQYF.

The V and J genes are TRBV9 and TRBJ1-3; D call uncertain. Trimming took 6 bases from V and 8 from J, leaving 15 bases between them. CDR3 length equals 13 residues. Germline V gives CDR1 SGDLS, CDR2 YYNGEE. This CDR3 reads CASNRAPGDTIYF. CDR3 coding DNA: TGTGCCAGCAATAGGGCCCCTGGGGACACCATATATTTT.

This chain links TRBV7-9 with TRBJ1-3; no clear D gene. The CDR3 loop spans 14 amino acids. V lost 10 bases, J lost 2 bases, and 15 bases lay in between. The germline V gene has CDR1 SEHNR and CDR2 FQNEAQ (reference sequence). The CDR3 loop is CATLLTETGNTIYF. The CDR3 DNA reads TGTGCCACCCTCTTGACCGAGACTGGAAACACCATATATTTT.

The chain links TRBV11-1 to TRBJ1-1; no clear D. CDR1 SGHAT and CDR2 FQDESV come from the germline V gene (reference sequence). V was cut by 2 bases and J by 10 bases, with 14 bases left in between. The length of the CDR3 is 13 residues. CDR3 DNA: TGTGCCAGCAGCTTAAGGAGGACCACCCGAGCTTTCTTT. It encodes CASSLRRTTRAFF.

This clone was observed a few times. The V call is TRBV24-1, the J call TRBJ2-1; 8 nucleotides line up with TRBD2. The V and J ends lost 7 bases and 8 bases, in that order; junction bases with no gene match: 12. Germline V gene data show CDR1 as KGHDR and CDR2 as SFDVKD. This CDR3 comprises 15 residues. The DNA for the CDR3 is TGTGCCACCAGCCATCCCGGGGGGGCAGTAGATGAGCAGTTCTTC. Protein: CATSHPGGAVDEQFF.

The rearrangement links TRBV7-9 to TRBJ2-5; 11 bases line up with TRBD2. The CDR3 totals 16 residues. V shed 8 bases and J 1 base; nucleotides not matched to a gene: 9. CDR1 is SEHNR and CDR2 is FQNEAQ in the germline V gene (reference sequence). The CDR3 sequence: CASGAGTSGFQETQYF. In DNA form, the CDR3 reads TGTGCCAGCGGAGCCGGGACTAGCGGCTTCCAAGAGACCCAGTACTTC.

This chain uses TRBV19 with TRBJ1-2; no definite D call. The CDR3 covers 13 residues. V was clipped by 7 bases and J by 8 bases, with 17 bases between them. Germline CDR1 LNHDA, CDR2 SQIVND (reference sequence). CDR3 sequence reads: CASNLGPTRGYTF. Here the CDR3 DNA reads TGTGCCAGTAATCTAGGACCAACGCGGGGCTACACCTTC.